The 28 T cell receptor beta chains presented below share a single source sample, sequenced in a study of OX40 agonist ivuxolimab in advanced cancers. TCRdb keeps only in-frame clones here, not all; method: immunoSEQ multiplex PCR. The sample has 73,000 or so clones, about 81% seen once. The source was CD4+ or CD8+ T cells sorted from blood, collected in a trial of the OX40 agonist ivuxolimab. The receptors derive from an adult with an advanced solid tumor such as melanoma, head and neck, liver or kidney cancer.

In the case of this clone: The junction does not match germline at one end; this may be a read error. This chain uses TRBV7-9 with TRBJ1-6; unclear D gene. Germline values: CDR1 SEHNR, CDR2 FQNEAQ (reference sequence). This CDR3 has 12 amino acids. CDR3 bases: TGTGCCAGCAGCTCCAATAATTCACCCCTCCACTTT. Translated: CASSSNNSPLHF.

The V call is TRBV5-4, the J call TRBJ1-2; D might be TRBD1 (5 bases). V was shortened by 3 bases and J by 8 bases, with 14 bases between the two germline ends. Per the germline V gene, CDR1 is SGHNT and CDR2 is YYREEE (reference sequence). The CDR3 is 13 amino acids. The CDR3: CASSSSRGEGYTF. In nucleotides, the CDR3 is TGTGCCAGCAGCTCCTCCCGGGGGGAGGGCTACACCTTC. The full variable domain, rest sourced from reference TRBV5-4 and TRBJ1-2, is ETGVTQSPTHLIKTRGQQVTLRCSSQSGHNTVSWYQQALGQGPQFIFQYYREEENGRGNFPPRFSGLQFPNYSSELNVNALELDDSALYLCASSSSRGEGYTFGSGTRLTVV.

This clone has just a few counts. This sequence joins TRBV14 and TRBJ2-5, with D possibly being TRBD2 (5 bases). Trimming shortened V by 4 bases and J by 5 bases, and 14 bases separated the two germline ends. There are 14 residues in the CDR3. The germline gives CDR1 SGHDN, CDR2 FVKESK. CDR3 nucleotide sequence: TGTGCCAGCAGCCGTGTTGGGCGGGCGGAGACCCAGTACTTC. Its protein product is CASSRVGRAETQYF.

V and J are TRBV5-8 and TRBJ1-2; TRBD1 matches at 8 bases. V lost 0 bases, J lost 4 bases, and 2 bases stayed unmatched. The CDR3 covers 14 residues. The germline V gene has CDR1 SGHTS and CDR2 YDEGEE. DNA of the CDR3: TGTGCCAGCAGCTTGGGCAGGGGGCCCTATGGCTACACCTTC. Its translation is CASSLGRGPYGYTF.

The CDR3 reads CASSPQSYNEQFF. CDR3 DNA sequence: TGTGCCAGCTCACCACAGTCCTACAATGAGCAGTTCTTC. The V call is TRBV18, the J call TRBJ2-1; D gene uncertain. The CDR3 sequence is 13 residues long. Germline-derived CDR1 and CDR2 are KGHSH and LQKENI. V lost 1 base to trimming and J lost 1 base, with 2 bases between them.

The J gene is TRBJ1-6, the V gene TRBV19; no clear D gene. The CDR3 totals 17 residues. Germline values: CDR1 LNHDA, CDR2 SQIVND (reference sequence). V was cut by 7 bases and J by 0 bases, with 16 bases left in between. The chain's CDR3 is CASTEKRASSYNSPLHF. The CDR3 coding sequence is TGTGCCAGTACCGAAAAACGGGCGAGCTCCTATAATTCACCCCTCCACTTT.

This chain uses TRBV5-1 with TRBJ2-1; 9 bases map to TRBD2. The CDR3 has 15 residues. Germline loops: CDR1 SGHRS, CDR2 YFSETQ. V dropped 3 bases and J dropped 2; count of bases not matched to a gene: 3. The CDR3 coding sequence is TGCGCCAGCAGCTCCGGGACTAGCCCCTACAATGAGCAGTTCTTC. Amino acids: CASSSGTSPYNEQFF. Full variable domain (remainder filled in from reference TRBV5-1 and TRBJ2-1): KAGVTQTPRYLIKTRGQQVTLSCSPISGHRSVSWYQQTPGQGLQFLFEYFSETQRNKGNFPGRFSGRQFSNSRSEMNVSTLELGDSALYLCASSSGTSPYNEQFFGPGTRLTVL.

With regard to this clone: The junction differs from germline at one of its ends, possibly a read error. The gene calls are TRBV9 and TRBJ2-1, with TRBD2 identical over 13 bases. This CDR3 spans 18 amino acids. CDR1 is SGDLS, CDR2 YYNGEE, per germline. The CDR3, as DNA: TGTGCCAACAGCGTAGCCGGCCTCGGACTAGCGGGAGTCAATGAGCAGTTCTTC. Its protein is CANSVAGLGLAGVNEQFF.

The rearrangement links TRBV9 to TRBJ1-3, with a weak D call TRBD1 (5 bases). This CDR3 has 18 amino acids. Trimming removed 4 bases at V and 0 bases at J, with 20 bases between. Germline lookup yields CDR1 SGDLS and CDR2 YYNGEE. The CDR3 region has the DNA TGTGCCAGCAGCCCTAGTAGCTCGAGGGGTGGCTCTGGAAACACCATATATTTT. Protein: CASSPSSSRGGSGNTIYF.

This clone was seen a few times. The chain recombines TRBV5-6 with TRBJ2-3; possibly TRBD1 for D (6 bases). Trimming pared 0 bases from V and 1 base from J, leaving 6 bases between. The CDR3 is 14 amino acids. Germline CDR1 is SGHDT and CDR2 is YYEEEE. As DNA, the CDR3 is TGTGCCAGCAGCTTGGACAGGGGCACAGATACGCAGTATTTT. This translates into CASSLDRGTDTQYF.

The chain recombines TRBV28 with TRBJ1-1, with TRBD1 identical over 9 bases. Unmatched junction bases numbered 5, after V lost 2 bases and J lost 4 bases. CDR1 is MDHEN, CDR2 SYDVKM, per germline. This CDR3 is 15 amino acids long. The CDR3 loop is CASSLGDRESTEAFF. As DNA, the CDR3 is TGTGCCAGCAGTTTAGGGGACAGGGAGAGCACTGAAGCTTTCTTT.

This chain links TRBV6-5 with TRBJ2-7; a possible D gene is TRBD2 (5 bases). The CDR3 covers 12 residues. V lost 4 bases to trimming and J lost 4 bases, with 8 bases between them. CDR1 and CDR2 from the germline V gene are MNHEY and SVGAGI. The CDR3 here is CASSSTTYEQYF. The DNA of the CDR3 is TGTGCCAGCAGTTCGACTACGTACGAGCAGTACTTC.

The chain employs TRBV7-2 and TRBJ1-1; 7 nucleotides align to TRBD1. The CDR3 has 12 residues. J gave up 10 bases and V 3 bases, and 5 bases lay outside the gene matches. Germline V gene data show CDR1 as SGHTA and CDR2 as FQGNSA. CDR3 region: CASSFTDRVAFF. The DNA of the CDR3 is TGTGCCAGCAGCTTCACCGACAGGGTAGCTTTCTTT.

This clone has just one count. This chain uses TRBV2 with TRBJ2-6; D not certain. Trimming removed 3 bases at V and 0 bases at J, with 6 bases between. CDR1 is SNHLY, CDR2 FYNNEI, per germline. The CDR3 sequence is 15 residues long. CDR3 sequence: CASSEGFSGANVLTF. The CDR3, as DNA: TGTGCCAGCAGTGAGGGCTTCTCTGGGGCCAACGTCCTGACTTTC. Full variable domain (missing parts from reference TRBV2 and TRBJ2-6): EPEVTQTPSHQVTQMGQEVILRCVPISNHLYFYWYRQILGQKVEFLVSFYNNEISEKSEIFDDQFSVERPDGSNFTLKIRSTKLEDSAMYFCASSEGFSGANVLTFGAGSRLTVL.

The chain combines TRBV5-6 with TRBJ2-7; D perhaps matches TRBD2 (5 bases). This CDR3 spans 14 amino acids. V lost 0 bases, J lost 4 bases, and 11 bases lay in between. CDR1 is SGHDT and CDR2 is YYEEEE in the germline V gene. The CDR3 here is CASSLGLASYEQYF. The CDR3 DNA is TGTGCCAGCAGCTTGGGCCTAGCATCGTACGAGCAGTACTTC. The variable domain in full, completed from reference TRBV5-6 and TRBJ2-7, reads DAGVTQSPTHLIKTRGQQVTLRCSPKSGHDTVSWYQQALGQGPQFIFQYYEEEERQRGNFPDRFSGHQFPNYSSELNVNALLLGDSALYLCASSLGLASYEQYFGPGTRLTVT.

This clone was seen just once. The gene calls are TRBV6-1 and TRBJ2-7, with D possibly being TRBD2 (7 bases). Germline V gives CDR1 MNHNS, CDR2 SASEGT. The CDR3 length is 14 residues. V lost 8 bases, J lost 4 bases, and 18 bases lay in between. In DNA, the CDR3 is TGTGCCAGCTTGAAAGGAGGGGGGGGATACGAGCAGTACTTC. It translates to CASLKGGGGYEQYF.

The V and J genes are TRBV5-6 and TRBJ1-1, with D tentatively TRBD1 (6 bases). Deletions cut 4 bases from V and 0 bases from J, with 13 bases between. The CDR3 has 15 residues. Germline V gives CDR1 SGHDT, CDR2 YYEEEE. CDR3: CASSGVDRVNTEAFF. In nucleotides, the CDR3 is TGTGCCAGCAGCGGGGTGGACAGAGTGAACACTGAAGCTTTCTTT.

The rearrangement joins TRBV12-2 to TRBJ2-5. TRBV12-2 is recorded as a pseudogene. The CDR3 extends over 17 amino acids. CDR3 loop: CASRRAGTEMWGETQYF. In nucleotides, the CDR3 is TGTGCAAGTCGTAGGGCCGGGACCGAGATGTGGGGTGAGACCCAGTACTTC.

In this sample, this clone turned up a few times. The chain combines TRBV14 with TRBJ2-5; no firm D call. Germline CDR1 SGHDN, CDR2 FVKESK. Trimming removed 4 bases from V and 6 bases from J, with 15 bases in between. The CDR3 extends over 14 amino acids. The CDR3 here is CASSPLQVLQTQYF. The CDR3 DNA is TGTGCCAGCAGCCCCCTCCAGGTTCTGCAGACCCAGTACTTC.

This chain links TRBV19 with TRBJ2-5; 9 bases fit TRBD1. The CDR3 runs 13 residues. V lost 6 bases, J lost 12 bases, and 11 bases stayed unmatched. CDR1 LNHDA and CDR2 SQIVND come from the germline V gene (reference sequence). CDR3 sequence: CASSIGQGRPKYF. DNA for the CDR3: TGTGCCAGTAGCATCGGACAGGGGCGACCCAAGTACTTC. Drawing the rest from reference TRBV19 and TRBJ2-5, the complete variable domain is DGGITQSPKYLFRKEGQNVTLSCEQNLNHDAMYWYRQDPGQGLRLIYYSQIVNDFQKGDIAEGYSVSREKKESFPLTVTSAQKNPTAFYLCASSIGQGRPKYFGPGTRLLVL.

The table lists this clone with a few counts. Here the CDR3 reads CACRGRRHEKLFF. CDR3 coding DNA: TGTGCGTGCCGAGGGAGGAGGCATGAAAAACTGTTTTTT. The rearrangement joins TRBV28 to TRBJ1-4, with D uncertain. Germline CDR1 is MDHEN and CDR2 is SYDVKM. The CDR3 length is 13 residues.

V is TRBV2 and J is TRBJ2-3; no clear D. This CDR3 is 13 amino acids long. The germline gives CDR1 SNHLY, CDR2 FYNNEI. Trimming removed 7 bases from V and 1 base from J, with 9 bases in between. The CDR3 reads CASTHLGTDTQYF. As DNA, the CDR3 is TGTGCCAGCACACATTTGGGCACAGATACGCAGTATTTT.

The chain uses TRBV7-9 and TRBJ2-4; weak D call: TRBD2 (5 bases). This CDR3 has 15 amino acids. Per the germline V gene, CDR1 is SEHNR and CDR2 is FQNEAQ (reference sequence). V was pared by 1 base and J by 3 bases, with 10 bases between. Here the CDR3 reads CASSLGTTSKNIQYF. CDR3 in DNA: TGTGCCAGCAGCTTAGGCACTACTAGCAAAAACATTCAGTACTTC.

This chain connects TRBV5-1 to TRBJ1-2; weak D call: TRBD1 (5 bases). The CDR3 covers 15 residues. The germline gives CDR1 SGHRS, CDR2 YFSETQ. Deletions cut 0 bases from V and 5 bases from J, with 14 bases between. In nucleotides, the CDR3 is TGCGCCAGCAGCTTGGTCCCAGGGAAAGATTATGGCTACACCTTC. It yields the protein CASSLVPGKDYGYTF.

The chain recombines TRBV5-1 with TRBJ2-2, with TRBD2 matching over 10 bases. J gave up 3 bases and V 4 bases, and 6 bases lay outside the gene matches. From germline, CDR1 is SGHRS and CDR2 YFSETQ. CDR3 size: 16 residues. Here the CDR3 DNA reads TGCGCCAGCAGCATAGCGGGGGGCTCGTACACCGGGGAGCTGTTTTTT. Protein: CASSIAGGSYTGELFF.

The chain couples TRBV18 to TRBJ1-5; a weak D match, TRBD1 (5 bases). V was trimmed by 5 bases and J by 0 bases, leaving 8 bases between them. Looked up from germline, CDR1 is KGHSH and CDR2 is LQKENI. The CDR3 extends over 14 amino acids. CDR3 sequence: CASSEQGSNQPQHF. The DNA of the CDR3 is TGTGCCAGCTCAGAGCAGGGTAGCAATCAGCCCCAGCATTTT.

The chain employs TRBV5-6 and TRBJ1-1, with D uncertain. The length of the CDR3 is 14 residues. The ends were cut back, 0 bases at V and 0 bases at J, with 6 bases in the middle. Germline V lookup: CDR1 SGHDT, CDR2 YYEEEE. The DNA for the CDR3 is TGTGCCAGCAGCTTGGGGAGGCTGAACACTGAAGCTTTCTTT. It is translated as CASSLGRLNTEAFF.

CDR3: CASSVNTGETQYF. The DNA for the CDR3 is TGTGCCAGCAGCGTTAATACAGGGGAGACGCAGTATTTT. The chain has TRBV6-6 and TRBJ2-3, with TRBD1 matching 7 bases. V lost 6 bases, J lost 9 bases, and 9 bases stayed unmatched. Germline CDR1 reads MNHNY; CDR2 reads SVGAGI (reference sequence). This CDR3 has 13 residues.